This T cell receptor beta chain was identified in a study of tumor-infiltrating lymphocytes in oesophageal squamous cell carcinoma. Regarding this clonotype: No conserved phenylalanine or tryptophan ends this CDR3, so it is likely a read error. The limits of the CDR3 on the DNA are not certain, so only TCRdb's listed CDR3 is given.

Germline-derived CDR1 and CDR2 are SGHTA and FQGNSA. Counting both end residues, the CDR3 totals 16 amino acids. MiXCR, applied by TCRdb to the PCR reads, yields one record per CDR3 protein. This sample has more than 9,000 distinct CDR3 sequences, with around half found just once. The sample comprised esophageal tumor tissue. The genes are TRBV7-2 and TRBJ2-3; the D call of TRBD1 is as the table states it, not checked on the DNA. The sequence derives from a male donor with esophageal squamous cell carcinoma. The CDR3 protein is CASSLVGTGGGYTFGS.